The 25 T cell receptor beta chains reported below all come from one sample, sequenced in a study of beta chain features in type 1 diabetes (dated by TCRdb to 2016 to 2019). The antigens for these receptors are not known. To prepare the library, the immunoSEQ multiplex PCR assay was applied. All of the isolated RNA was reverse transcribed with the High Capacity cDNA Reverse Transcription Kit, so expressed TCRB transcripts were sequenced. TCRdb re-hosts the immuneACCESS table, in-frame sequences only. Its copies lack some clones; in the studies checked, an unresolved V gene accounts for under half of them, and the cause for the rest is not known. This sample is represented by 200,000 to 250,000 clones; about 15% of them were singletons. Around 0.019% of the sample goes to the ten largest clones. Overall study outcomes, separate from this receptor: In all four CD4+ subsets, TCRB CDR3 length was moderately but significantly shorter in type 1 diabetes patients.

Sample: naive CD4+ T cells from blood. Interpreted using the paper, the cell subset or site label stands for: true naive CD4+ T cells. The receptors shown here come from a man aged 25-45 years with type 1 diabetes.

Comments on this clone: In the same sample, other DNA sequences code for this CDR3. This chain uses TRBV5-1 with TRBJ2-7, with D perhaps TRBD1 (6 bases). CDR3 length: 13 residues. Germline CDR1 SGHRS, CDR2 YFSETQ. V lost 1 base to trimming and J lost 1 base, with 6 bases between them. In DNA, the CDR3 is TGCGCCAGCAGCTTGACAGGGTCCTACGAGCAGTACTTC. This sequence encodes CASSLTGSYEQYF.

V is TRBV7-9 and J is TRBJ1-1, with 7 bases fitting TRBD1. The CDR3 is 16 residues long. Germline loops: CDR1 SEHNR, CDR2 FQNEAQ (reference sequence). J was trimmed by 0 bases and V by 5 bases; bases with no gene match: 9. CDR3 DNA sequence: TGTGCCAGCAGCCCTGACAGGGAGAGGGTGAACACTGAAGCTTTCTTT. It translates to CASSPDRERVNTEAFF.

The rearrangement joins TRBV10-3 to TRBJ2-7, with 8 bases that match TRBD1. This CDR3 has 13 amino acids. With V trimmed by 5 bases and J by 3 bases, 3 bases remained unmatched. CDR1 and CDR2 from the germline V gene are ENHRY and SYGVKD. In nucleotides, the CDR3 is TGTGCCATCAGTCGGGACAGGAACTACGAGCAGTACTTC. Translating gives CAISRDRNYEQYF.

The chain couples TRBV7-9 to TRBJ2-7, with D possibly matching TRBD2 (6 bases). Per the germline V gene, CDR1 is SEHNR and CDR2 is FQNEAQ (reference sequence). V was shortened by 5 bases and J by 5 bases, with 16 bases between the two germline ends. This CDR3 spans 14 amino acids. CDR3 amino acids: CASSLPGLINEQYF. The CDR3 DNA follows: TGTGCCAGCAGCCTTCCGGGACTGATCAACGAGCAGTACTTC.

In its sample, this clone was seen a few times. The chain links TRBV5-6 to TRBJ2-3; TRBD2 matches 8 bases. The V and J ends lost 5 bases and 8 bases, in that order; junction bases with no gene match: 16. This CDR3 has 16 residues. The germline V gene encodes CDR1 SGHDT and CDR2 YYEEEE. In nucleotides, the CDR3 is TGTGCCAGCAGACTGGTCGGGGGGGCAGCCCCGGGTACGCAGTATTTT. Translating it yields CASRLVGGAAPGTQYF.

The sample holds a few counts of this clone. J is TRBJ2-1 and V is TRBV6-5, with D perhaps TRBD2 (6 bases). The germline CDR1 and CDR2 sequences are MNHEY and SVGAGI. The ends were cut back, 2 bases at V and 5 bases at J, with 13 bases in the middle. The CDR3 consists of 15 residues. DNA for the CDR3: TGTGCCAGCAGTTACGGGGACTTGGGTAACAATGAGCAGTTCTTC. Its translation: CASSYGDLGNNEQFF.

This rearrangement joins TRBV30 to TRBJ1-1; D unclear. This CDR3 is 11 amino acids long. V was cut by 2 bases and J by 7 bases, with 8 bases left in between. Germline CDR1 GTSNPN, CDR2 SVGIG (reference sequence). The CDR3 nucleotides are TGTGCCTGGAGTCCCCTTTATGAAGCTTTCTTT. Amino acids: CAWSPLYEAFF.

This clone has more than one count but fewer than ten. This rearrangement joins TRBV19 to TRBJ2-3; 9 bases map to TRBD2. The CDR3 consists of 15 residues. CDR1 and CDR2 from the germline V gene are LNHDA and SQIVND (reference sequence). J was trimmed by 2 bases and V by 6 bases; bases with no gene match: 6. CDR3 coding DNA: TGTGCCAGTAGGTCGGCGGGAGGGCCCACAGATACGCAGTATTTT. Protein: CASRSAGGPTDTQYF.

The chain is built from TRBV7-2 and TRBJ2-3; D gene unclear. The V end was cut by 1 base, the J end by 5 bases, with 7 bases between. The CDR3 runs 13 residues. The germline V gene has CDR1 SGHTA and CDR2 FQGNSA. CDR3 region: CASSLEPGDTQYF. DNA of the CDR3: TGTGCCAGCAGCTTAGAACCAGGAGATACGCAGTATTTT. The complete variable domain, with remaining parts taken from reference TRBV7-2 and TRBJ2-3, reads GAGVSQSPSNKVTEKGKDVELRCDPISGHTALYWYRQSLGQGLEFLIYFQGNSAPDKSGLPSDRFSAERTGGSVSTLTIQRTQQEDSAVYLCASSLEPGDTQYFGPGTRLTVL.

This clone was observed a few times. The chain employs TRBV29-1 and TRBJ2-5; a possible D gene is TRBD2 (6 bases). This CDR3 is built from 12 residues. The germline V gene encodes CDR1 SQVTM and CDR2 ANQGSEA. V was pared by 4 bases and J by 5 bases, with 11 bases between. As DNA, the CDR3 is TGCAGCGTTGTTGGGAGCGGGGAGACCCAGTACTTC. It yields the protein CSVVGSGETQYF.

The genes are TRBV11-2 and TRBJ2-5; TRBD2 is a possible D gene (5 bases). The CDR3 covers 15 residues. Germline assignment: CDR1 SGHAT and CDR2 FQNNGV. Trimming stripped 5 bases from V and 5 bases from J, with 18 bases between. CDR3 sequence (DNA): TGTGCCAGCAGCCTCTCGGGATTATCGGTGGAGACCCAGTACTTC. As protein: CASSLSGLSVETQYF.

This clone was picked up a small number of times. This rearrangement joins TRBV2 to TRBJ2-3, with 11 nucleotides matching TRBD2. In germline, CDR1 is SNHLY, CDR2 FYNNEI. The CDR3 contains 15 residues. V was pared by 7 bases and J by 2 bases, with 5 bases of the junction left unmatched. The CDR3 region has the DNA TGTGCCAGCATTGGGACTAGCGGAGTCACAGATACGCAGTATTTT. This translates into CASIGTSGVTDTQYF.

The V and J genes are TRBV4-2 and TRBJ2-7; 9 bases match TRBD1. The CDR3 is 15 amino acids. CDR1 is LGHNA, CDR2 YNFKEQ, per germline. The V segment lost 6 bases and the J segment 5 bases; nucleotides outside the gene matches: 11. The CDR3 loop is CASSLFGQGSHEQYF. CDR3 in DNA: TGTGCCAGCAGTCTCTTTGGACAGGGGTCCCACGAGCAGTACTTC.

This clone was seen more than once but under ten times. The chain combines TRBV4-1 with TRBJ1-2; D perhaps matches TRBD1 (5 bases). The CDR3 is made up of 17 amino acids. Trimming shortened V by 0 bases and J by 4 bases, and 18 bases separated the two germline ends. CDR1 and CDR2 (germline): MGHRA, YSYEKL. The CDR3 DNA sequence: TGCGCCAGCAGCCAAGATGATTCGAAGGGGCTTACCTATGGCTACACCTTC. This codes for CASSQDDSKGLTYGYTF.

This clone was seen a handful of times. The chain couples TRBV15 to TRBJ1-4; D possibly corresponds to TRBD1 (5 bases). This CDR3 has 13 residues. Deletions cut 5 bases from V and 9 bases from J, with 13 bases between. Germline loops: CDR1 LNHNV, CDR2 YYDKDF (reference sequence). The CDR3 region has the DNA TGTGCCACCAGCCTCGCAGGGCAGCAAAAACTGTTTTTT. This gives the protein CATSLAGQQKLFF.

On this clone itself: The same CDR3 can be traced to other DNA sequences in this sample. This rearrangement joins TRBV9 to TRBJ1-1; 11 nucleotides align to TRBD1. CDR1 and CDR2 (germline): SGDLS, YYNGEE. The CDR3 is made up of 15 amino acids. Unmatched junction bases numbered 1, after V lost 0 bases and J lost 3 bases. The CDR3 bases are TGTGCCAGCAGCGTAGGGGGACAGGGGGACACTGAAGCTTTCTTT. Amino acids: CASSVGGQGDTEAFF. Using reference TRBV9 and TRBJ1-1 for the parts outside the CDR3, the full variable domain is DSGVTQTPKHLITATGQRVTLRCSPRSGDLSVYWYQQSLDQGLQFLIQYYNGEERAKGNILERFSAQQFPDLHSELNLSSLELGDSALYFCASSVGGQGDTEAFFGQGTRLTVV.

This chain joins TRBV5-6 and TRBJ2-2; the match to TRBD1 covers 8 bases. The CDR3 sequence is 14 residues long. V trimming: 0 bases; J trimming: 7 bases; junction bases outside the gene matches: 2. From germline, CDR1 is SGHDT and CDR2 YYEEEE. Here the CDR3 reads CASSLAGGSGELFF. For the CDR3, the DNA is TGTGCCAGCAGCTTGGCAGGGGGCAGCGGGGAGCTGTTTTTT.

The rearrangement links TRBV6-5 to TRBJ2-3, with D unclear. There are 11 residues in the CDR3. CDR1 MNHEY and CDR2 SVGAGI come from the germline V gene. Deletions cut 10 bases from V and 5 bases from J, with 10 bases between. The CDR3 reads CAISRGDTQYF. CDR3 nucleotide sequence: TGTGCCATTTCGCGAGGAGATACGCAGTATTTT.

The chain links TRBV2 to TRBJ2-7, with 9 bases aligning to TRBD2. Losses at the gene ends were 2 bases for V and 3 bases for J; bases not matched to a gene: 8. This CDR3 is 16 amino acids long. Per germline, CDR1 SNHLY and CDR2 FYNNEI. CDR3 in amino acids: CASSEYKIAGDYEQYF. The CDR3, as DNA: TGTGCCAGCAGTGAATACAAGATAGCGGGAGACTACGAGCAGTACTTC.

There are a few counts of this clone. The chain combines TRBV29-1 with TRBJ1-4, with 9 bases fitting TRBD1. The V gene end was trimmed by 6 bases and the J gene end by 5 bases; junction bases not matched to a gene: 4. The V gene's germline CDR1 is SQVTM and CDR2 ANQGSEA. The CDR3 has 13 amino acids. This CDR3 is CSVAGTGNEKLFF. The CDR3 coding sequence is TGCAGCGTCGCCGGGACAGGGAATGAAAAACTGTTTTTT.

A few counts support this clone. This rearrangement joins TRBV4-1 to TRBJ2-1; maybe TRBD1 (7 bases). The CDR3 is 17 residues long. Looked up from germline, CDR1 is MGHRA and CDR2 is YSYEKL. Trimming shortened V by 0 bases and J by 5 bases, and 17 bases separated the two germline ends. This CDR3 is CASSQDAGQSTNNEQFF. The CDR3 DNA reads as TGCGCCAGCAGCCAAGATGCGGGACAGAGTACCAACAATGAGCAGTTCTTC.

This clone showed up just a few times. The V call is TRBV19, the J call TRBJ1-5, with a possible D match to TRBD1 (6 bases). The CDR3 has 15 residues. V gave up 5 bases and J gave up 3 bases, with 14 bases separating them. Per the germline V gene, CDR1 is LNHDA and CDR2 is SQIVND (reference sequence). The CDR3 DNA reads as TGTGCCAGTAGTCCTTGGCAGGGGTCCAATCAGCCCCAGCATTTT. Amino acid sequence: CASSPWQGSNQPQHF.

The chain recombines TRBV5-1 with TRBJ1-6, with 9 bases matching TRBD1. V shed 5 bases, J shed 9 bases, and the junction held 9 bases outside the gene matches. The germline gives CDR1 SGHRS, CDR2 YFSETQ. The CDR3 has 15 amino acids. CDR3 amino acids: CASRGTGQGGSPLHF. The DNA of the CDR3 is TGCGCCAGCAGAGGGACGGGACAGGGTGGTTCACCCCTCCACTTT.

The V call is TRBV27, the J call TRBJ1-2; D call uncertain. The V end lost 1 base, the J end lost 3 bases, and 6 bases lay between the germline ends. CDR3 length: 13 amino acids. Germline CDR1 reads MNHEY; CDR2 reads SMNVEV (reference sequence). Written as DNA, the CDR3 is TGTGCCAGCAGTTTATGGGCAGACTATGGCTACACCTTC. Translating it yields CASSLWADYGYTF.

The genes are TRBV5-1 and TRBJ2-1, with TRBD2 identical over 11 bases. CDR1 is SGHRS, CDR2 YFSETQ, per germline. The CDR3 runs to 14 residues. V shed 5 bases and J 5 bases; nucleotides not matched to a gene: 3. Written as DNA, the CDR3 is TGCGCCAGCAGGACTAGCGGGGACAACAATGAGCAGTTCTTC. It translates to CASRTSGDNNEQFF.